This T cell receptor (beta chain) was sequenced for a study of Graves' ophthalmopathy and Graves' hyperthyroidism. Whole-study findings and limits: A majority of expanded thyroid clonotypes exceeding 0.001 frequency were likewise present in blood.

RNA transcripts yielded amplified TCR beta CDR3 regions. Investigators did first-round RT-PCR with HTBI primers, then second-round multiplex PCR. TCRdb fed the multiplex PCR reads into MiXCR, producing one record per CDR3 protein. The table has hundreds of thousands of distinct CDR3 sequences, around 45% seen once; the top ten hold around 47%. Per germline, CDR1 DFQATT and CDR2 SNEGSKA (reference sequence). The CDR3 sequence is 13 residues long. V shed 2 bases and J shed 4 bases, with 11 bases lying between them. Note on this clonotype: The antigen is unknown.

The rearrangement uses TRBV20-1 and TRBJ1-2, with D perhaps matching TRBD1 (5 bases). The source material was peripheral blood. The receptor was isolated from an adult man with Graves' ophthalmopathy. CDR3 region: CSARPPGLYGYTF. CDR3 nucleotide sequence: TGCAGTGCTAGACCTCCGGGGCTCTATGGCTACACCTTC.